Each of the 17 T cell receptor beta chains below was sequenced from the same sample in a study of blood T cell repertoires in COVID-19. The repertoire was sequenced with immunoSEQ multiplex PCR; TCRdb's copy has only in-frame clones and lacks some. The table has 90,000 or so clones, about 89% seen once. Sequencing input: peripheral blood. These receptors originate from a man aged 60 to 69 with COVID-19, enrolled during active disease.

The DNA of the CDR3 is TGTGCCTGGGACAGGTTGAACACTGAAGCTTTCTTT. Translation gives CAWDRLNTEAFF. The rearrangement links TRBV30 to TRBJ1-1; a weak D match, TRBD1 (6 bases). The ends were cut back, 5 bases at V and 0 bases at J, with 7 bases in the middle. CDR1 is GTSNPN and CDR2 is SVGIG in the germline V gene (reference sequence). The CDR3 is 12 amino acids.

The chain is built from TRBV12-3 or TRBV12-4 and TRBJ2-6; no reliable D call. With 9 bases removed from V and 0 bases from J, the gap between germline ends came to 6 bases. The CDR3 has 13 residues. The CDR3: CASLLSGANVLTF. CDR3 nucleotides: TGTGCCAGTTTACTCTCTGGGGCCAACGTCCTGACTTTC.

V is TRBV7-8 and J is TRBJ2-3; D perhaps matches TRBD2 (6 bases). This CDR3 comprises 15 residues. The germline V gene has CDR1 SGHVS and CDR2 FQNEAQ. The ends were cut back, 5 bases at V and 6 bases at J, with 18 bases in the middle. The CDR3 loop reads CASSTGLLSEDTQYF. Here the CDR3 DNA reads TGTGCCAGCAGCACGGGACTCCTTAGCGAGGATACGCAGTATTTT.

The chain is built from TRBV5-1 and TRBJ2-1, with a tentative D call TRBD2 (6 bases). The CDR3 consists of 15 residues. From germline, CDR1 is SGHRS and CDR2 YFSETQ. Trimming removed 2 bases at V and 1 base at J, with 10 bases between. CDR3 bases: TGCGCCAGCAGCTTCCCGAGCGGGTCCTACAATGAGCAGTTCTTC. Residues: CASSFPSGSYNEQFF.

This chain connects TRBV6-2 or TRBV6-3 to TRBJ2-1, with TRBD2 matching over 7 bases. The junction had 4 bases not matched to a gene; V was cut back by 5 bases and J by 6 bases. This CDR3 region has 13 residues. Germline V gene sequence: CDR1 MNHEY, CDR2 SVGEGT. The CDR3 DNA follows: TGTGCCAGCAGTCTAACGGGGGGCAATGAGCAGTTCTTC. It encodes CASSLTGGNEQFF.

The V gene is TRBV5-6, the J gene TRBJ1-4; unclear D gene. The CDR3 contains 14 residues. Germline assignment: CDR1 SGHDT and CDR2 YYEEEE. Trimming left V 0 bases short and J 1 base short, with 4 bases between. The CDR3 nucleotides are TGTGCCAGCAGCTTGGGGCTAACTAATGAAAAACTGTTTTTT. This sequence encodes CASSLGLTNEKLFF.

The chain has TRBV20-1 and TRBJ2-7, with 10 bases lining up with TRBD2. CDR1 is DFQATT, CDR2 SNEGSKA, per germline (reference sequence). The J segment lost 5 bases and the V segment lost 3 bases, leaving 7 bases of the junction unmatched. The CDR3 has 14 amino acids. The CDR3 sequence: CSASSGLAANEQYF. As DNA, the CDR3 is TGCAGTGCTAGTAGTGGACTAGCGGCTAACGAGCAGTACTTC.

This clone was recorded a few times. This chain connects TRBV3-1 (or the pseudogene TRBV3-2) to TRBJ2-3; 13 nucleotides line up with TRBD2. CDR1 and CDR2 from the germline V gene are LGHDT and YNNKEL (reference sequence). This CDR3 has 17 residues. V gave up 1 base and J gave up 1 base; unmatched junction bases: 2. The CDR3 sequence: CASSQGLAGGGTDTQYF. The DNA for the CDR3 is TGTGCCAGCAGCCAAGGACTAGCGGGAGGAGGCACAGATACGCAGTATTTT.

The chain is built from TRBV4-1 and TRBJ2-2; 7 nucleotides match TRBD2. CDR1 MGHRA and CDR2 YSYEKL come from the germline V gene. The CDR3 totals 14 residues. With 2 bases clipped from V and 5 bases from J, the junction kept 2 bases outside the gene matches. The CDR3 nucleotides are TGCGCCAGCAGCCAAATTAGCGGGACCGGGGAGCTGTTTTTT. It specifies CASSQISGTGELFF.

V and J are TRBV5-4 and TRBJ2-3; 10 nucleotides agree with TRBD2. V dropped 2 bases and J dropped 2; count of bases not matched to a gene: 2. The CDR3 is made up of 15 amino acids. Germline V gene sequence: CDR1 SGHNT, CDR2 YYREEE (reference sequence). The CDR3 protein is CASSLSGRDTDTQYF. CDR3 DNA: TGTGCCAGCAGCTTAAGCGGGAGGGACACAGATACGCAGTATTTT.

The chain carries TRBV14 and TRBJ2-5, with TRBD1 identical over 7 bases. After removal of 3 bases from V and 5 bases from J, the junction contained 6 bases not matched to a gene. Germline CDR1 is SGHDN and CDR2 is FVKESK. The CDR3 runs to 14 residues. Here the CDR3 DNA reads TGTGCCAGCAGCCAGACGAAGGGGGCCGAGACCCAGTACTTC. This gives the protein CASSQTKGAETQYF.

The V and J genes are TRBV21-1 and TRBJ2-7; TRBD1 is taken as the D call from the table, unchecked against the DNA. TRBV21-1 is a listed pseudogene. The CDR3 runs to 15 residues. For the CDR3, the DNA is TGTGCCAGCAGCCTAAGGGGACAGACAACCTACGAGCAGTACTTC. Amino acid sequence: CASSLRGQTTYEQYF.

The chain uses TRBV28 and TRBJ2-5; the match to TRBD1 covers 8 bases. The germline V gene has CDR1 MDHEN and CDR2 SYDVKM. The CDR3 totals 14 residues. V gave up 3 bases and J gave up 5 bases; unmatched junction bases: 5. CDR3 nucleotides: TGTGCCAGCAGTTTCTCGGACAGGGATGAGACCCAGTACTTC. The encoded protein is CASSFSDRDETQYF. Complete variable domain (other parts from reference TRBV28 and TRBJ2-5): DVKVTQSSRYLVKRTGEKVFLECVQDMDHENMFWYRQDPGLGLRLIYFSYDVKMKEKGDIPEGYSVSREKKERFSLILESASTNQTSMYLCASSFSDRDETQYFGPGTRLLVL.

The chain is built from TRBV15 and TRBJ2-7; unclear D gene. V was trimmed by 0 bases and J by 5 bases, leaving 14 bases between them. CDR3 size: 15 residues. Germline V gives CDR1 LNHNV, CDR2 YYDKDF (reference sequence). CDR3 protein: CATSRDLASLNEQYF. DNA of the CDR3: TGTGCCACCAGCAGAGATCTCGCTAGTCTAAACGAGCAGTACTTC. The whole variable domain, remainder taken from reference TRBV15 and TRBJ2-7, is DAMVIQNPRYQVTQFGKPVTLSCSQTLNHNVMYWYQQKSSQAPKLLFHYYDKDFNNEADTPDNFQSRRPNTSFCFLDIRSPGLGDTAMYLCATSRDLASLNEQYFGPGTRLTVT.

The CDR3 nucleotides are TGTGCCAGCAGCCCTTGGACTAGCGGGAGAAACTCCTACAATGAGCAGTTCTTC. This codes for CASSPWTSGRNSYNEQFF. The rearrangement links TRBV3-1 (or the pseudogene TRBV3-2) to TRBJ2-1, with 13 nucleotides matching TRBD2. V dropped 4 bases and J dropped 0; count of bases not matched to a gene: 6. Per the germline V gene, CDR1 is LGHDT and CDR2 is YNNKEL (reference sequence). CDR3 length equals 18 residues.

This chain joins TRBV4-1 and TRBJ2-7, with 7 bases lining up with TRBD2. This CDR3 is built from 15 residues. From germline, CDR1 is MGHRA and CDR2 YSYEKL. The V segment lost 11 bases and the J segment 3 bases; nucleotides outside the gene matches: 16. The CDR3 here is CARTDPSAGVYEQYF. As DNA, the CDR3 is TGCGCCCGTACAGACCCTTCTGCGGGGGTCTACGAGCAGTACTTC.

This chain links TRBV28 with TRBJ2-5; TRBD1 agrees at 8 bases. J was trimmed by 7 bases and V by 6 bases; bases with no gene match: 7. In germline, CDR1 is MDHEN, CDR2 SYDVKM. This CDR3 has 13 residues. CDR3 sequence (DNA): TGTGCCAGCAGGTCGGGACAGGAGGTGACCCAGTACTTC. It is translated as CASRSGQEVTQYF.